The entry that follows covers one T cell receptor beta chain sequence. The CDR3 contains 13 residues. Trimming stripped 8 bases from V and 0 bases from J, with 13 bases between. CDR1 GTSNPN and CDR2 SVGIG come from the germline V gene (reference sequence). This entry comes from a study of T-cell memory formation after mild COVID-19. The wider study: TCR clusters were mostly donor specific.

TCRdb processed the 5' RACE reads anew with MiXCR; each CDR3 protein has one entry. Here the sample spans roughly 310,000 distinct CDR3 sequences, more than 15% being singletons. The material sequenced was PBMCs or a T cell subset sorted from them (not recorded which). The V and J genes are TRBV30 and TRBJ1-1, with D uncertain. This receptor was identified in a man aged 18 to 35 who had mild COVID-19 (a few samples of this study predate the infection). Cell type and time point are not known. CDR3 coding DNA: TGTGCCGGTTCACAGAATATGAACACTGAAGCTTTCTTT. Protein: CAGSQNMNTEAFF.